The rows below give T cell receptor beta chains drawn from one sample of a study of response to subunit inactivated influenza vaccine. TCRdb processed the RT-PCR reads anew with MiXCR; each CDR3 protein has one entry. Of 250,000 to 350,000 distinct CDR3 sequences in the sample, over 20% are singletons; the top ten hold approximately 10%. The input for sequencing was PBMCs from blood, taken less than 22 months after vaccination. The receptors originated from a man aged 50 to 75 who received an inactivated influenza vaccine. The CDR3 runs from the conserved cysteine through the conserved F or W. D genes are given only for firm matches. Rows may omit the clone size; those that give it use once, few, many or a size class.

d_gene	v_gene	abundance	j_gene	CDR3aa	CDR3nt
.	TRBV20-1	few	TRBJ1-4	CSADEKGTNEKLFF	TGCAGTGCTGATGAAAAGGGAACTAATGAAAAACTGTTTTTT
TRBD2	TRBV7-3	.	TRBJ2-1	CASSSGTSGTNEQFF	TGTGCCAGCAGCTCCGGGACTAGCGGGACCAATGAGCAGTTCTTC
.	TRBV7-2	.	TRBJ2-3	CASSSLRGTSTDTQYF	TGTGCCAGCAGCAGCCTCCGGGGGACTAGCACAGATACGCAGTATTTT
TRBD1	TRBV12-3/TRBV12-4	many	TRBJ1-1	CASSLIGDRGAFF	TGTGCCAGCAGTTTAATTGGGGACAGGGGGGCTTTCTTT
.	TRBV6-5	few	TRBJ2-1	CASSYLPGANSYNEQFF	TGTGCCAGCAGTTACCTGCCGGGGGCCAACTCCTACAATGAGCAGTTCTTC
.	TRBV4-3	few	TRBJ1-6	CASSQDRGIYNSPLHF	TGCGCCAGCAGCCAAGACCGGGGCATCTATAATTCACCCCTCCACTTT
.	TRBV11-2	.	TRBJ2-3	CASSRLTSTDTQYF	TGTGCCAGCAGCAGGCTCACTAGCACAGATACGCAGTATTTT
.	TRBV11-2	.	TRBJ2-1	CASSLAPPNEQFF	TGTGCCAGCAGCTTAGCGCCCCCCAATGAGCAGTTCTTC
.	TRBV2	.	TRBJ1-5	CASSDLGVSNQPQHF	TGTGCCAGTTCCGACCTGGGGGTTAGCAATCAGCCCCAGCATTTT
.	TRBV5-6	.	TRBJ2-7	CASSVDSKQYF	TGTGCCAGCAGCGTGGACAGTAAGCAGTACTTC
.	TRBV5-1	.	TRBJ2-7	CASSRDGAYEQYF	TGCGCCAGCTCGCGGGATGGAGCCTACGAGCAGTACTTC
.	TRBV6-2/TRBV6-3	.	TRBJ1-2	CASSYGRVMSYGYTF	TGTGCCAGCAGTTACGGAAGGGTGATGAGCTATGGCTACACCTTC
TRBD1	TRBV6-1	many	TRBJ1-2	CASSEVRGHGYTF	TGTGCCAGCAGTGAGGTCAGGGGGCATGGCTACACCTTC
.	TRBV7-9	.	TRBJ1-2	CASSSGGQENYGYTF	TGTGCCAGCAGCTCCGGGGGGCAGGAAAACTATGGCTACACCTTC
.	TRBV6-2/TRBV6-3	few	TRBJ2-1	CASSRPAGNEQFF	TGTGCCAGCAGTCGACCCGCCGGGAACGAGCAGTTCTTC
.	TRBV18	few	TRBJ1-1	CASSPSGTLTEAFF	TGTGCCAGCTCACCAAGTGGAACCCTCACTGAAGCTTTCTTT
.	TRBV6-2/TRBV6-3	.	TRBJ1-1	CASSYSTARAFF	TGTGCCAGCAGTTACTCGACCGCGAGAGCTTTCTTT
TRBD2	TRBV29-1	.	TRBJ2-1	CSAAGVGVREQFF	TGCAGCGCCGCGGGGGTGGGAGTAAGGGAGCAGTTCTTC
.	TRBV6-1	few	TRBJ2-2	CAARGAISGELFF	TGTGCCGCAAGGGGGGCAATTTCCGGGGAGCTGTTTTTT
.	TRBV28	few	TRBJ1-1	CASSLGHRNTEAFF	TGTGCCAGCAGCCTGGGACACAGGAACACTGAAGCTTTCTTT
TRBD1	TRBV19	.	TRBJ2-6	CASSAGTGGAGANVLTF	TGTGCCAGTAGTGCCGGGACAGGGGGCGCTGGGGCCAACGTCCTGACTTTC
.	TRBV12-3/TRBV12-4	few	TRBJ2-3	CASRQGTDTQYF	TGTGCCAGCAGGCAAGGCACAGATACGCAGTATTTT
.	TRBV20-1	.	TRBJ1-5	CSARVRQGNQPQHF	TGCAGTGCTAGAGTTCGGCAGGGGAATCAGCCCCAGCATTTT
.	TRBV5-1	few	TRBJ2-7	CASSLWSGNEQYF	TGCGCCAGCAGCTTGTGGTCAGGGAACGAGCAGTACTTC
TRBD2	TRBV13	few	TRBJ2-1	CASSLLASGHSYNEQFF	TGTGCCAGCAGCTTATTAGCTAGCGGGCATTCCTACAATGAGCAGTTCTTC
.	TRBV28	.	TRBJ2-7	CASSLLANTNEQYF	TGTGCCAGCAGTTTGTTAGCGAACACGAACGAGCAGTACTTC
.	TRBV5-1	.	TRBJ1-1	CASSLRGWGTEAFF	TGCGCCAGCAGCTTACGGGGCTGGGGCACTGAAGCTTTCTTT
TRBD1	TRBV5-1	few	TRBJ1-2	CASSSTPRDREGYTF	TGCGCCAGCAGCTCTACGCCTCGGGACAGGGAAGGCTACACCTTC
TRBD1	TRBV7-9	.	TRBJ1-5	CASSRTGDYGQPQHF	TGTGCCAGCAGCCGTACAGGGGATTACGGTCAGCCCCAGCATTTT
TRBD2	TRBV5-1	few	TRBJ2-5	CASSSGIGLAGIQETQYF	TGCGCCAGCAGCTCTGGAATCGGACTAGCGGGGATCCAAGAGACCCAGTACTTC
.	TRBV29-1	.	TRBJ2-5	CSVEGGVTSAQKEAQYF	TGCAGCGTTGAAGGTGGGGTTACCAGTGCACAGAAGGAGGCCCAGTACTTC
.	TRBV20-1	.	TRBJ2-2	CSARATQNTGELFF	TGCAGTGCTAGAGCGACACAGAACACCGGGGAGCTGTTTTTT
TRBD1	TRBV20-1	few	TRBJ2-2	CSAGTANTGELFF	TGCAGTGCCGGGACAGCTAACACCGGGGAGCTGTTTTTT
.	TRBV27	.	TRBJ2-3	CASSLDPAGGTQYF	TGTGCCAGCAGTTTAGACCCCGCAGGCGGGACGCAGTATTTT
.	TRBV9	.	TRBJ2-3	CASSFVGTDTQYF	TGTGCCAGCAGCTTTGTAGGCACAGATACGCAGTATTTT
.	TRBV19	.	TRBJ1-5	CASSIGHSNQPQHF	TGTGCCAGTAGTATAGGGCATAGCAATCAGCCCCAGCATTTT
.	TRBV27	.	TRBJ2-2	CASSSRTLNTGELFF	TGTGCCAGCAGTTCTCGGACCTTAAACACCGGGGAGCTGTTTTTT
.	TRBV7-2	few	TRBJ2-5	CASSLVVQETQYF	TGTGCCAGCAGCTTAGTGGTACAAGAGACCCAGTACTTC
.	TRBV28	few	TRBJ1-1	CASNLVGWNTEAFF	TGTGCCAGCAACCTGGTCGGCTGGAACACTGAAGCTTTCTTT
.	TRBV7-2	few	TRBJ2-5	CASSLYEGFETQYF	TGTGCCAGCAGCTTATATGAGGGGTTCGAGACCCAGTACTTC
.	TRBV7-9	.	TRBJ2-7	CASSLGPLATGEQYF	TGTGCCAGCAGCTTAGGCCCACTTGCTACGGGGGAGCAGTACTTC
.	TRBV3-1	.	TRBJ1-3	CASSQGYNSGNTIYF	TGTGCCAGCAGCCAAGGGTACAACTCTGGAAACACCATATATTTT